This TCR beta chain comes out of a study of T cells in Graves' hyperthyroidism and ophthalmopathy. This clonotype was seen a handful of times. The antigen is undetermined. Study-level findings and limits: Ophthalmopathy onset followed model prediction by a median around 6.6 months.

Using RNA transcripts as the source, TCR beta CDR3 regions were amplified. Initially, a first-round RT-PCR of the TCR CDR3 employed the HTBI primer set. TCRdb re-analysed the multiplex PCR reads in MiXCR, keeping a single row per CDR3 protein. The sample lists about 520,000 distinct CDR3 sequences; less than 25% were seen once. V lost 2 bases and J lost 1, with 8 bases in between. CDR3 length: 14 amino acids. CDR1 MNHEY and CDR2 SVGAGI come from the germline V gene. This sequence joins TRBV6-5 and TRBJ1-1; D unresolved. This receptor was taken from a young man with Graves' hyperthyroidism. The material sequenced was blood. The CDR3 DNA sequence: TGTGCCAGCAGTTACGGTAGCGGGAACACTGAAGCTTTCTTT. It codes for CASSYGSGNTEAFF.